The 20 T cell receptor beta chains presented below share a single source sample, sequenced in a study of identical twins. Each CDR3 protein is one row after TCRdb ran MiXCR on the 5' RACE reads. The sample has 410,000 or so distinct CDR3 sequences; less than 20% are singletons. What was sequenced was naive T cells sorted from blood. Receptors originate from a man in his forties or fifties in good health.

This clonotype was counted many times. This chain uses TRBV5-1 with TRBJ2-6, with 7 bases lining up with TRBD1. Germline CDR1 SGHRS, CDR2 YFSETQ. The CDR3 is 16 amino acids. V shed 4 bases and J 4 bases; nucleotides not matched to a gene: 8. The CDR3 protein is CASSLRTGLGANVLTF. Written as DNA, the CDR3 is TGCGCCAGCAGCCTTAGGACAGGCCTCGGGGCCAACGTCCTGACTTTC.

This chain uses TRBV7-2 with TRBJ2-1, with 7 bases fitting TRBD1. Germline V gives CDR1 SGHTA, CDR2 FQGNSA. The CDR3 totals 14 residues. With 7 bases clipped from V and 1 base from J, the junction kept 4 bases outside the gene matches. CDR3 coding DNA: TGTGCCAGCACTCACAGGGGTTCCTACAATGAGCAGTTCTTC. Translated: CASTHRGSYNEQFF.

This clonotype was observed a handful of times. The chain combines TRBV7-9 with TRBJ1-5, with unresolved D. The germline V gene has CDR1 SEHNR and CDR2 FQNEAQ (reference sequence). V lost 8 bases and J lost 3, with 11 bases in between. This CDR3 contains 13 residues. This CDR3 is CASGWQTNQPQHF. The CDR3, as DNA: TGTGCCAGCGGTTGGCAGACCAATCAGCCCCAGCATTTT.

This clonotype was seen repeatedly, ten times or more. The CDR3 is CASSLEAITNYGYTF. The CDR3 DNA reads TGTGCCAGCAGCTTAGAGGCCATCACTAACTATGGCTACACCTTC. The gene calls are TRBV7-2 and TRBJ1-2; D unclear. Germline CDR1 reads SGHTA; CDR2 reads FQGNSA. This CDR3 comprises 15 residues. Trimming left V 1 base short and J 0 bases short, with 9 bases between.

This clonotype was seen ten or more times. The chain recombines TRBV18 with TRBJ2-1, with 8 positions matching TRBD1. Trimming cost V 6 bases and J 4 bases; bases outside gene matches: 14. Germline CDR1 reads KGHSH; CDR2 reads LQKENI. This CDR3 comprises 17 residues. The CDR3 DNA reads TGTGCCAGCTCCGGACCCGGGACAGGCAGATCGTACAATGAGCAGTTCTTC. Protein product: CASSGPGTGRSYNEQFF.

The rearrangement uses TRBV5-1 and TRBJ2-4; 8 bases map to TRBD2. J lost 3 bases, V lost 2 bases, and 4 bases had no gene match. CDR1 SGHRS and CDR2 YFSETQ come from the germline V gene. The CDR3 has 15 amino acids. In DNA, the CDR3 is TGCGCCAGCAGCTTTAGCGGGAAAGGCAAAAACATTCAGTACTTC. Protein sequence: CASSFSGKGKNIQYF.

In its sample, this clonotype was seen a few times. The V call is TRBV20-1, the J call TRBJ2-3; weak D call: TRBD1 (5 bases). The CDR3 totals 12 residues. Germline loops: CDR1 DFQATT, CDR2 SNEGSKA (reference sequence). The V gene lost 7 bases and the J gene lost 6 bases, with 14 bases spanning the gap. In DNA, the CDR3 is TGCAGTGGGGGCCCTTATTCTGATACGCAGTATTTT. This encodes CSGGPYSDTQYF.

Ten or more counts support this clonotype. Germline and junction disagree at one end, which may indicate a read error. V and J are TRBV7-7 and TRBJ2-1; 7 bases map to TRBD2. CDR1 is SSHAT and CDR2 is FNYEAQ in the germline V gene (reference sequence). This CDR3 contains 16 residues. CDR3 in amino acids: CASSPGLLSSYNEQFF. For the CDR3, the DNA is TGTGCTAGCAGCCCGGGACTACTAAGCTCCTACAATGAGCAGTTCTTC.

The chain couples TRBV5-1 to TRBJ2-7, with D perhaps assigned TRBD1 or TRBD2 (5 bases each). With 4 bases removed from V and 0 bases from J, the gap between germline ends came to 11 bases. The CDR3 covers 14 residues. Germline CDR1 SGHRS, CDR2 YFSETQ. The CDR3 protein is CASSRTGTSYEQYF. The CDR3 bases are TGCGCCAGCAGCAGGACGGGGACCTCCTACGAGCAGTACTTC.

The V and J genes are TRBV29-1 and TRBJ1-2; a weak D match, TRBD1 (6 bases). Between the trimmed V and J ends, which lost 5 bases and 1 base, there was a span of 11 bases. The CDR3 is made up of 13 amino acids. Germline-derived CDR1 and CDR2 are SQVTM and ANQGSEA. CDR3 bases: TGCAGCGTTCCTGGACAGAGTAACTATGGCTACACCTTC. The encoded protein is CSVPGQSNYGYTF.

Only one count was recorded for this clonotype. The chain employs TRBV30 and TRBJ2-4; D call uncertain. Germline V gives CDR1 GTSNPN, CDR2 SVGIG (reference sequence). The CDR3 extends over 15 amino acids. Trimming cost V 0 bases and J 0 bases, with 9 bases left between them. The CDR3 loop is CAWSVHLLAKNIQYF. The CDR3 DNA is TGTGCCTGGAGTGTACACCTGCTAGCCAAAAACATTCAGTACTTC. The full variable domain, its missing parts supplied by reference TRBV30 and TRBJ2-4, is SQTIHQWPATLVQPVGSPLSLECTVEGTSNPNLYWYRQAAGRGLQLLFYSVGIGQISSEVPQNLSASRPQDRQFILSSKKLLLSDSGFYLCAWSVHLLAKNIQYFGAGTRLSVL.

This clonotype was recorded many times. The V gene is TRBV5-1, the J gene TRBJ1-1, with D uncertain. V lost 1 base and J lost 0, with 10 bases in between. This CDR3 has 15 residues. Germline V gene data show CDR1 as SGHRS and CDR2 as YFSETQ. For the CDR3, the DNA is TGCGCCAGCAGCTTGAGTTCCGGGATGAACACTGAAGCTTTCTTT. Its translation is CASSLSSGMNTEAFF. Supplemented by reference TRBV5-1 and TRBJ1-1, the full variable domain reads KAGVTQTPRYLIKTRGQQVTLSCSPISGHRSVSWYQQTPGQGLQFLFEYFSETQRNKGNFPGRFSGRQFSNSRSEMNVSTLELGDSALYLCASSLSSGMNTEAFFGQGTRLTVV.

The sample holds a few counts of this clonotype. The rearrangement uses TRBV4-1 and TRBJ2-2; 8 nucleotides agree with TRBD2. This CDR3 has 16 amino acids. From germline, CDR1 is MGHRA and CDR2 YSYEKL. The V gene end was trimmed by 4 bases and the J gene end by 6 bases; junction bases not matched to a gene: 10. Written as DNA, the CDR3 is TGCGCCAGCAGCCGAGGACCGGGACTAGAGGCCGGGGAGCTGTTTTTT. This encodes CASSRGPGLEAGELFF.

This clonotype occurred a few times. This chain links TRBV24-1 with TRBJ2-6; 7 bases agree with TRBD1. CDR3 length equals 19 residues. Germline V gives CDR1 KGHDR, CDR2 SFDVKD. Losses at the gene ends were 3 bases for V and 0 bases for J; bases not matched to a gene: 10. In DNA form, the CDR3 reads TGTGCCACCAGTGATAAACTATCGGGACAGAGCTCTGGGGCCAACGTCCTGACTTTC. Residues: CATSDKLSGQSSGANVLTF.

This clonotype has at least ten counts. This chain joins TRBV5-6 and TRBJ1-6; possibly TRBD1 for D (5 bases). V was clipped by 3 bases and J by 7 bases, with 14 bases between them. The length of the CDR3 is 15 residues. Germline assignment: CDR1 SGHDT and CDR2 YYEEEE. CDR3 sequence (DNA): TGTGCCAGCAGCTCATTACGGGACGGAAATTCACCCCTCCACTTT. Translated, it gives CASSSLRDGNSPLHF.

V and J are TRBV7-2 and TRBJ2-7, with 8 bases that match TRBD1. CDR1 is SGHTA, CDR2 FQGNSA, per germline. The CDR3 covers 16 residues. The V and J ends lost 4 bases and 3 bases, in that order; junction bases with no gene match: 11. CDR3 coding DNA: TGTGCCAGCAGCTCCACCGACAGGGGACGTAACTACGAGCAGTACTTC. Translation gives CASSSTDRGRNYEQYF.

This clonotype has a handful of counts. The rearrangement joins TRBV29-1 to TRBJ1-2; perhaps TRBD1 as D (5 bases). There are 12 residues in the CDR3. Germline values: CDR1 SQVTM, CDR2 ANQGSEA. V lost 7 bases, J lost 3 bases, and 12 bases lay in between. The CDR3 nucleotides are TGCAGCGCCAGGGAAGCTCACTATGGCTACACCTTC. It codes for CSAREAHYGYTF. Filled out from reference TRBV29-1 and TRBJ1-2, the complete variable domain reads SAVISQKPSRDICQRGTSLTIQCQVDSQVTMMFWYRQQPGQSLTLIATANQGSEATYESGFVIDKFPISRPNLTFSTLTVSNMSPEDSSIYLCSAREAHYGYTFGSGTRLTVV.

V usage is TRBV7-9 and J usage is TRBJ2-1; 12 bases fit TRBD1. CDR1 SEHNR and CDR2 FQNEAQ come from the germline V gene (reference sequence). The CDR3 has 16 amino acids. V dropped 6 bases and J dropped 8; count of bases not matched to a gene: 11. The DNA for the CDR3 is TGTGCCAGCAGTCCAGAATTGGGACAGGGGGCCTATGAGCAGTTCTTC. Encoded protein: CASSPELGQGAYEQFF.

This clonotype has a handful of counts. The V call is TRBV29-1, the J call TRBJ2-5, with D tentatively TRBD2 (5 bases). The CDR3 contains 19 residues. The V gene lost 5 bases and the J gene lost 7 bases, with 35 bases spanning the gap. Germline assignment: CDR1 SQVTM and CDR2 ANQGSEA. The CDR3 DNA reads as TGCAGCGTTTCACACGTTAAGAATGAGGCAAAAAGGACTTTTGGGACCCAGTACTTC. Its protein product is CSVSHVKNEAKRTFGTQYF.

CDR3 nucleotides: TGTGCCAGCAGCTTGGAAGTCGGGAGGGCCCGAACCGGGGAGCTGTTTTTT. It yields the protein CASSLEVGRARTGELFF. V is TRBV5-5 and J is TRBJ2-2, with 8 nucleotides matching TRBD2. The CDR3 runs to 17 residues. Germline CDR1 is SGHKS and CDR2 is YYEKEE (reference sequence). J lost 5 bases, V lost 0 bases, and 9 bases had no gene match.